The rows below give T cell receptor beta chains drawn from one sample of a study of T cell responses to AZD1222 COVID-19 vaccine. Data came from immunoSEQ multiplex PCR; TCRdb stores just in-frame clones and leaves some out. The sample has 150,000 to 200,000 clones; 91% are singletons. The input for sequencing was peripheral blood, taken on day 0 of AZD1222 vaccination. These TCRs come from an adult in good health. The CDR3 runs from the conserved cysteine through the conserved F or W. A D gene is named only where the DNA matches it firmly.

TRBJ2-2	TRBV11-3	.	TGTGCCAGCAGCTTAGGAGCCGGGGAGCTGTTTTTT	CASSLGAGELFF
TRBJ1-5	TRBV19	.	TGTGCCAGTAGTCAAAGTCTGAGCAATCAGCCCCAGCATTTT	CASSQSLSNQPQHF
TRBJ2-5	TRBV29-1	TRBD2	TGCAGCGCCAGACGCCGGGACTACGAGACCCAGTACTTC	CSARRRDYETQYF
TRBJ2-7	TRBV28	.	TGTGCCAGCCCCCGGGACCCCTTCTACGAGCAGTACTTC	CASPRDPFYEQYF
TRBJ2-5	TRBV15	.	TGTGCCACCAGCAACACAGGGAAAGGGCAAGAGACCCAGTACTTC	CATSNTGKGQETQYF
TRBJ2-2	TRBV27	.	TGTGCCAGCAGTTTAACGCTCGGCGGGGAGCTGTTTTTT	CASSLTLGGELFF
TRBJ1-5	TRBV7-2	TRBD1	TGTGCCAGCAGCTTAGCTCCTACAGGGGGCGCGAGCAATCAGCCCCAGCATTTT	CASSLAPTGGASNQPQHF
TRBJ1-5	TRBV28	.	TGTGCCAGCATCCGGGATCTCAATCAGCCCCAGCATTTT	CASIRDLNQPQHF
TRBJ2-2	TRBV24-1	.	TGTGCCACCAGCCCTGTGTGGGGGGCGAACACCGGGGAGCTGTTTTTT	CATSPVWGANTGELFF
TRBJ2-7	TRBV28	TRBD2	TGTGCCAGCAGTTTGTCCGGGCGGGGGGACGAGCAGTACTTC	CASSLSGRGDEQYF
TRBJ2-2	TRBV11-2	TRBD1	TGTGCCAGCAGCCCCCGGGGACAGGGGCTCACCGGGGAGCTGTTTTTT	CASSPRGQGLTGELFF